The 26 T cell receptor beta chains reported below all come from one sample, sequenced in a study of T cells after posttransplantation cyclophosphamide. Produced via immunoSEQ multiplex PCR; TCRdb's table is partial and in-frame only. The sample contains approximately 50,000 clones, roughly 94% of which appear only once. The specimen was PBMCs. These receptors came from a woman under 40 in good health and a related stem cell transplant donor.

V usage is TRBV11-2 and J usage is TRBJ2-7, with D unclear. CDR1 SGHAT and CDR2 FQNNGV come from the germline V gene. V lost 7 bases and J lost 4, with 11 bases in between. This CDR3 has 12 amino acids. The CDR3 nucleotides read TGTGCCAGCACCGAGAATGGTTACGAGCAGTACTTC. It specifies CASTENGYEQYF.

This chain links TRBV19 with TRBJ1-5, with TRBD1 as a possible D gene (6 bases). The V end was cut by 9 bases, the J end by 4 bases, with 16 bases between. The CDR3 has 14 residues. Germline V gene sequence: CDR1 LNHDA, CDR2 SQIVND (reference sequence). CDR3 residues: CASGAGGLNQPQHF. CDR3 nucleotides: TGTGCCAGCGGGGCCGGGGGGCTGAATCAGCCCCAGCATTTT. The entire variable domain, with the rest obtained from reference TRBV19 and TRBJ1-5, is as follows: DGGITQSPKYLFRKEGQNVTLSCEQNLNHDAMYWYRQDPGQGLRLIYYSQIVNDFQKGDIAEGYSVSREKKESFPLTVTSAQKNPTAFYLCASGAGGLNQPQHFGDGTRLSIL.

Concerning this clone itself: The DNA is left out, because the CDR3 cannot be placed on it with certainty; the CDR3 is given as TCRdb lists it. The chain is built from TRBV11-2 and TRBJ2-5; the table's TRBD1 call for D was not verified on the DNA. The CDR3 contains 15 residues when both ends are counted. Germline-derived CDR1 and CDR2 are SGHAT and FQNNGV. The CDR3 loop reads CASSLGTVRRETQYF.

V usage is TRBV6-4 and J usage is TRBJ1-6, with 8 positions matching TRBD1. The CDR3 length is 16 residues. J was trimmed by 7 bases and V by 3 bases; bases with no gene match: 8. Germline-derived CDR1 and CDR2 are MRHNA and SNTAGT. The CDR3 here is CASSEDPGQENSPLHF. CDR3 DNA sequence: TGTGCCAGCAGTGAAGATCCGGGACAGGAAAATTCACCCCTCCACTTT.

For the CDR3, the DNA is TGCGCCAGCAGCCAAGGCATGACAGGGAACACTGAAGCTTTCTTT. Protein sequence: CASSQGMTGNTEAFF. The V call is TRBV4-3, the J call TRBJ1-1; tentative D call: TRBD1 (6 bases). The CDR3 contains 15 residues. Trimming pared 1 base from V and 1 base from J, leaving 10 bases between. Germline CDR1 is LGHNA and CDR2 is YSLEER.

The chain couples TRBV7-2 to TRBJ2-1; D ambiguous. The CDR3 runs 11 residues. V lost 8 bases to trimming and J lost 5 bases, with 7 bases between them. Germline V gives CDR1 SGHTA, CDR2 FQGNSA. For the CDR3, the DNA is TGTGCCAGCTCCCGGGACAATGAGCAGTTCTTC. Amino acids: CASSRDNEQFF.

CDR3 sequence reads: CASSRQWPTEAFF. The CDR3 coding sequence is TGTGCCAGCAGCAGACAGTGGCCCACTGAAGCTTTCTTT. The chain carries TRBV5-4 and TRBJ1-1; perhaps TRBD1 as D (5 bases). This CDR3 has 13 residues. V shed 4 bases and J shed 4 bases, with 11 bases lying between them. CDR1 and CDR2 (germline): SGHNT, YYREEE (reference sequence).

Only one count was recorded for this clone. CDR3 in DNA: TGTGCCTGGAGTCTTCCTAATTCACCCCTCCACTTT. Translation gives CAWSLPNSPLHF. This chain links TRBV30 with TRBJ1-6; D gene ambiguous. This CDR3 is built from 12 residues. Trimming removed 2 bases at V and 6 bases at J, with 5 bases between. CDR1 and CDR2 (germline): GTSNPN, SVGIG (reference sequence).

V is TRBV5-5 and J is TRBJ2-3; no clear D gene. V lost 2 bases to trimming and J lost 0 bases, with 10 bases between them. CDR1 SGHKS and CDR2 YYEKEE come from the germline V gene (reference sequence). The CDR3 contains 15 residues. The CDR3 nucleotides read TGTGCCAGCAGCTTTCGGAGTAGTAGCACAGATACGCAGTATTTT. It is translated as CASSFRSSSTDTQYF.

This chain connects TRBV5-5 to TRBJ2-3; 8 bases align to TRBD2. The V and J ends lost 5 bases and 0 bases, in that order; junction bases with no gene match: 5. Germline CDR1 is SGHKS and CDR2 is YYEKEE (reference sequence). The CDR3 sequence is 15 residues long. CDR3 DNA sequence: TGTGCCAGCAGTGGTAGCGGGGCCAGCACAGATACGCAGTATTTT. Its protein product is CASSGSGASTDTQYF.

V usage is TRBV4-1 and J usage is TRBJ1-5; D possibly corresponds to TRBD1 (6 bases). Trimming shortened V by 0 bases and J by 2 bases, and 11 bases separated the two germline ends. CDR1 is MGHRA and CDR2 is YSYEKL in the germline V gene. This CDR3 is built from 16 residues. Here the CDR3 DNA reads TGCGCCAGCAGCCAAGATGGGGCAGGGGGCAATCAGCCCCAGCATTTT. It translates to CASSQDGAGGNQPQHF.

The rearrangement uses TRBV6-6 and TRBJ1-2; a possible D gene is TRBD1 (6 bases). Germline loops: CDR1 MNHNY, CDR2 SVGAGI (reference sequence). The V end lost 7 bases, the J end lost 8 bases, and 23 bases lay between the germline ends. The CDR3 contains 15 residues. CDR3 loop: CASTPTGTPTWGYTF. The CDR3 nucleotides read TGTGCCAGCACTCCAACAGGGACACCCACCTGGGGCTACACCTTC.

The chain has TRBV10-3 and TRBJ1-1; a weak D match, TRBD1 (5 bases). Germline V gives CDR1 ENHRY, CDR2 SYGVKD. The CDR3 totals 13 residues. Trimming shortened V by 2 bases and J by 8 bases, and 12 bases separated the two germline ends. CDR3 nucleotides: TGTGCCATCAGTGAGGGCAGGGCGAGAGAAGCTTTCTTT. This encodes CAISEGRAREAFF.

This chain connects TRBV9 to TRBJ1-3; TRBD1 matches 7 bases. Germline V gives CDR1 SGDLS, CDR2 YYNGEE. The CDR3 length is 16 residues. The junction had 6 bases not matched to a gene; V was cut back by 3 bases and J by 0 bases. CDR3 DNA: TGTGCCAGCAGCGCGGCAGGGGGAACCTCTGGAAACACCATATATTTT. Amino acid sequence: CASSAAGGTSGNTIYF. The variable domain in full, with the rest retrieved from reference TRBV9 and TRBJ1-3, is DSGVTQTPKHLITATGQRVTLRCSPRSGDLSVYWYQQSLDQGLQFLIQYYNGEERAKGNILERFSAQQFPDLHSELNLSSLELGDSALYFCASSAAGGTSGNTIYFGEGSWLTVV.

V is TRBV4-3 and J is TRBJ2-7; weak D call: TRBD1 (6 bases). Trimming shortened V by 1 base and J by 6 bases, and 10 bases separated the two germline ends. This CDR3 has 13 residues. CDR1 LGHNA and CDR2 YSLEER come from the germline V gene. Written as DNA, the CDR3 is TGCGCCAGCAGCCAAGGGACAGATCGCGAGCAGTACTTC. It translates to CASSQGTDREQYF.

V and J are TRBV28 and TRBJ2-2, with 7 bases identical to TRBD1. CDR1 is MDHEN, CDR2 SYDVKM, per germline. The CDR3 loop spans 15 amino acids. After removal of 3 bases from V and 4 bases from J, the junction contained 5 bases not matched to a gene. CDR3: CASSFGTEITGELFF. CDR3 nucleotides: TGTGCCAGCAGTTTTGGGACAGAGATCACCGGGGAGCTGTTTTTT.

This rearrangement joins TRBV29-1 to TRBJ2-1; no reliable D call. Germline V gives CDR1 SQVTM, CDR2 ANQGSEA. The V end lost 4 bases, the J end lost 6 bases, and 13 bases lay between the germline ends. The CDR3 covers 13 residues. DNA of the CDR3: TGCAGCGTTGTAGCTCCCCTAATCAATGAGCAGTTCTTC. Protein sequence: CSVVAPLINEQFF.

The rearrangement joins TRBV7-2 to TRBJ2-7; possible D gene TRBD2, 5 bases. Germline CDR1 reads SGHTA; CDR2 reads FQGNSA. The CDR3 runs 15 residues. V was cut by 2 bases and J by 0 bases, with 11 bases left in between. The CDR3 DNA follows: TGTGCCAGCAGCTTACGATCGGGGAGCTCCTACGAGCAGTACTTC. Its translation is CASSLRSGSSYEQYF.

The chain links TRBV21-1 to TRBJ1-5; the D call in the table, TRBD1, was not verified against the DNA. TRBV21-1 is flagged as a pseudogene. The CDR3 covers 16 residues. The CDR3 DNA follows: TGTGCCAGCAGCAAGCAACCGGGACAATCTCTACTGCCCCAGCATTTT. The encoded protein is CASSKQPGQSLLPQHF.

The chain links TRBV12-5 to TRBJ2-2; 8 nucleotides line up with TRBD2. The CDR3 is 19 amino acids. Trimming removed 3 bases from V and 1 base from J; junction bases left unmatched: 13. CDR1 is LGHNT, CDR2 FRNRAP, per germline. The CDR3 is CASGFFPKDAGGNTGELFF. The CDR3 DNA reads as TGTGCTAGTGGTTTCTTCCCAAAAGACGCGGGGGGGAACACCGGGGAGCTGTTTTTT.

The gene calls are TRBV4-1 and TRBJ1-2, with D possibly TRBD1 on 6 matching bases. The CDR3 is made up of 19 amino acids. V was trimmed by 3 bases and J by 0 bases, leaving 23 bases between them. Germline V CDR1 and CDR2: MGHRA, YSYEKL. CDR3 sequence reads: CASSQRTHQGSTTNYGYTF. For the CDR3, the DNA is TGCGCCAGCAGCCAGAGGACACATCAGGGGTCTACTACTAACTATGGCTACACCTTC.

The rearrangement uses TRBV5-1 and TRBJ2-5, with 7 bases fitting TRBD1. From germline, CDR1 is SGHRS and CDR2 YFSETQ. This CDR3 has 14 amino acids. After removal of 4 bases from V and 2 bases from J, the junction contained 5 bases not matched to a gene. CDR3 bases: TGCGCCAGCAGCATATTGGACAGGCAAGAGACCCAGTACTTC. The encoded protein is CASSILDRQETQYF.

The chain combines TRBV4-2 with TRBJ1-5; 7 bases are shared with TRBD1. The germline V gene has CDR1 LGHNA and CDR2 YNFKEQ. V trimming: 0 bases; J trimming: 5 bases; junction bases outside the gene matches: 4. The CDR3 is made up of 15 amino acids. Here the CDR3 reads CASSQETGSDQPQHF. CDR3 in DNA: TGTGCCAGCAGCCAAGAGACAGGGTCGGATCAGCCCCAGCATTTT.

V gene TRBV6-6 combines with J gene TRBJ1-2; a weak D match, TRBD1 (6 bases). CDR3 length: 14 amino acids. V was trimmed by 0 bases and J by 4 bases, leaving 9 bases between them. Germline CDR1 is MNHNY and CDR2 is SVGAGI (reference sequence). In nucleotides, the CDR3 is TGTGCCAGCAGTTACTCGGACAGACTCTATGGCTACACCTTC. Residues: CASSYSDRLYGYTF.

The chain has TRBV5-4 and TRBJ1-2, with D possibly being TRBD1 (5 bases). The CDR3 contains 15 residues. CDR1 is SGHNT, CDR2 YYREEE, per germline (reference sequence). The V end lost 2 bases, the J end lost 4 bases, and 15 bases lay between the germline ends. The CDR3 nucleotides read TGTGCCAGCAGCTTCGGTACAGGCCTTACCTATGGCTACACCTTC. Its translation is CASSFGTGLTYGYTF.

A remark on this clone: A read error is possible here, since a much larger clone lies one base away. The chain uses TRBV6-6 and TRBJ1-1; D gene uncertain. Per the germline V gene, CDR1 is MNHNY and CDR2 is SVGAGI (reference sequence). This CDR3 has 13 amino acids. Trimming pared 5 bases from V and 1 base from J, leaving 8 bases between. CDR3 DNA: TGTGCCAGCAGTACTAAGCCGAACACTGAAGCTTTCTTT. It yields the protein CASSTKPNTEAFF.